This is a list of T cell receptor beta chains from one sample in a study of blood T cell repertoires in COVID-19. The table came from immunoSEQ multiplex PCR; TCRdb's copy has only in-frame clones and leaves some out. The sample has about 30,000 clones; 88% are singletons. Sequencing was carried out using peripheral blood. The receptor set was obtained from a human donor in a cohort sampled during active COVID-19. CDR3s include the opening cysteine and the closing phenylalanine or tryptophan. The order of the fields is V gene, D gene, J gene, clone size, CDR3 DNA, CDR3 protein. The D gene is left open where the match is weak. Clone size is shown for a subset of rows, as once, few, many or a class of expanded clone.

v_call: TRBV6-5
d_call: .
j_call: TRBJ1-4
clone_size: .
cdr3_nt: TGTGCCAGCAGTTACAATACAGAGGGTGAAAAACTGTTTTTT
cdr3_aa: CASSYNTEGEKLFF

v_call: TRBV6-5
d_call: .
j_call: TRBJ1-2
clone_size: .
cdr3_nt: TGTGCCAGCGGGACCCGGGAGATCGGCTATGGCTACACCTTC
cdr3_aa: CASGTREIGYGYTF

v_call: TRBV2
d_call: .
j_call: TRBJ1-4
clone_size: .
cdr3_nt: TGTGCCAGCAGCTTGGGGGGAAGCGGTGAAAAACTGTTTTTT
cdr3_aa: CASSLGGSGEKLFF

v_call: TRBV13
d_call: .
j_call: TRBJ1-2
clone_size: .
cdr3_nt: TGTGCCAGCAGTTTTCCGACTGATGGCTACACCTTC
cdr3_aa: CASSFPTDGYTF

v_call: TRBV19
d_call: .
j_call: TRBJ2-1
clone_size: .
cdr3_nt: TGTGCCACCAGAGGACTCAGCTCCTACAATGAGCAGTTCTTC
cdr3_aa: CATRGLSSYNEQFF

v_call: TRBV19
d_call: .
j_call: TRBJ2-3
clone_size: once
cdr3_nt: TGTGCCAGTAGTACGACAGGAGTCACAGATACGCAGTATTTT
cdr3_aa: CASSTTGVTDTQYF

v_call: TRBV19
d_call: .
j_call: TRBJ1-2
clone_size: .
cdr3_nt: TGTGCCAGCCGACAGGCGATCTATGGCTACACCTTC
cdr3_aa: CASRQAIYGYTF

v_call: TRBV19
d_call: TRBD1
j_call: TRBJ1-1
clone_size: few
cdr3_nt: TGTGCCAGTAGTCGAGACAGGGTCACTGAAGCTTTCTTT
cdr3_aa: CASSRDRVTEAFF

v_call: TRBV5-1
d_call: TRBD1
j_call: TRBJ2-7
clone_size: .
cdr3_nt: TGCGCCAGCAGCTCGGGACAGGGGGAACCCAACGAGCAGTACTTC
cdr3_aa: CASSSGQGEPNEQYF

v_call: TRBV29-1
d_call: TRBD2
j_call: TRBJ2-5
clone_size: .
cdr3_nt: TGCAGCGCTGGGAGCGGGGGACTCCAAGAGACCCAGTACTTC
cdr3_aa: CSAGSGGLQETQYF

v_call: TRBV5-1
d_call: .
j_call: TRBJ2-6
clone_size: .
cdr3_nt: TGCGCCAGCAGCTTGGCGGTATCCCCTGGGGCCAACGTCCTGACTTTC
cdr3_aa: CASSLAVSPGANVLTF

v_call: TRBV6-6
d_call: TRBD1
j_call: TRBJ2-4
clone_size: .
cdr3_nt: TGTGCCAGCAGTCCCGGGACAGGGAGTGGAGCCAAAAACATTCAGTACTTC
cdr3_aa: CASSPGTGSGAKNIQYF

v_call: TRBV27
d_call: TRBD1
j_call: TRBJ2-4
clone_size: .
cdr3_nt: TGTGCCAGCAGTTTAACCAGACAGGGTAGATCCCGGAACATTCAGTACTTC
cdr3_aa: CASSLTRQGRSRNIQYF

v_call: TRBV7-2
d_call: .
j_call: TRBJ2-5
clone_size: once
cdr3_nt: TGTGCCAGCAGCTGGCAGGGGGGACAAGAGACCCAGTACTTC
cdr3_aa: CASSWQGGQETQYF

v_call: TRBV29-1
d_call: .
j_call: TRBJ2-3
clone_size: .
cdr3_nt: TGCAGCGTAGCTACAGGGTATAGCACAGATACGCAGTATTTT
cdr3_aa: CSVATGYSTDTQYF

v_call: TRBV10-1
d_call: TRBD1
j_call: TRBJ1-1
clone_size: few
cdr3_nt: TGCGCCAGCAGTGCACAGGGGATGAACACTGAAGCTTTCTTT
cdr3_aa: CASSAQGMNTEAFF

v_call: TRBV10-3
d_call: TRBD1
j_call: TRBJ1-3
clone_size: .
cdr3_nt: TGTGCCACGGGACAGCCGCTCTCTGGAAACACCATATATTTT
cdr3_aa: CATGQPLSGNTIYF

v_call: TRBV10-3
d_call: TRBD1
j_call: TRBJ1-2
clone_size: .
cdr3_nt: TGTGCCATCAGCAACGGACAGGGCAACTATGGCTACACCTTC
cdr3_aa: CAISNGQGNYGYTF

v_call: TRBV11-3
d_call: TRBD1
j_call: TRBJ2-1
clone_size: .
cdr3_nt: TGTGCCAGCAGCCTCGGGACAGGCGACCCAGCCTACAATGAGCAGTTCTTC
cdr3_aa: CASSLGTGDPAYNEQFF

v_call: TRBV5-1
d_call: .
j_call: TRBJ1-4
clone_size: .
cdr3_nt: TGCGCCAGCAGCAAGACATCAACTAATGAAAAACTGTTTTTT
cdr3_aa: CASSKTSTNEKLFF

v_call: TRBV12-3/TRBV12-4
d_call: .
j_call: TRBJ2-1
clone_size: .
cdr3_nt: TGTGCCAGCAGACTTGGGGGGGGGCGCGAGCAGTTCTTC
cdr3_aa: CASRLGGGREQFF

v_call: TRBV30
d_call: .
j_call: TRBJ1-2
clone_size: .
cdr3_nt: TGTGCCTGTACACAGGGCTATGGCTACACCTTC
cdr3_aa: CACTQGYGYTF

v_call: TRBV6-5
d_call: .
j_call: TRBJ1-4
clone_size: .
cdr3_nt: TGTGCCAGCATGGACAGCGCAACTAATGAAAAACTGTTTTTT
cdr3_aa: CASMDSATNEKLFF

v_call: TRBV7-9
d_call: TRBD1
j_call: TRBJ2-3
clone_size: .
cdr3_nt: TGTGCCAGCAGCTGGGGACAGGGGGACACAGATACGCAGTATTTT
cdr3_aa: CASSWGQGDTDTQYF

v_call: TRBV5-1
d_call: TRBD2
j_call: TRBJ2-2
clone_size: .
cdr3_nt: TGCGCCAGCAGCGATACTCTAGCGGGGGGGCTTGAGACCGGGGAGCTGTTTTTT
cdr3_aa: CASSDTLAGGLETGELFF

v_call: TRBV5-1
d_call: TRBD1
j_call: TRBJ1-1
clone_size: .
cdr3_nt: TGCGCCAGCAGCGGGCGGACAGGGGGCGTCGGAACTGAAGCTTTCTTT
cdr3_aa: CASSGRTGGVGTEAFF

v_call: TRBV18
d_call: .
j_call: TRBJ1-5
clone_size: .
cdr3_nt: TGTGCCAGCTCACCACTAGGGGGCAATCAGCCCCAGCATTTT
cdr3_aa: CASSPLGGNQPQHF

v_call: TRBV12-3/TRBV12-4
d_call: .
j_call: TRBJ2-7
clone_size: few
cdr3_nt: TGTGCCAGCAGTTTTAGCGCCTCTGGGCAGTACTTC
cdr3_aa: CASSFSASGQYF

v_call: TRBV19
d_call: .
j_call: TRBJ1-4
clone_size: once
cdr3_nt: TGTGCCAGTAGGCGTCCCATTCTTGGTGAAAAACTGTTTTTT
cdr3_aa: CASRRPILGEKLFF

v_call: TRBV7-9
d_call: TRBD2
j_call: TRBJ2-3
clone_size: .
cdr3_nt: TGTGCCAGCAGCTTAGCTAGCGGGGGTAGCACAGATACGCAGTATTTT
cdr3_aa: CASSLASGGSTDTQYF

v_call: TRBV19
d_call: .
j_call: TRBJ2-5
clone_size: .
cdr3_nt: TGTGCCAGTAGTACAGCGGGTGTTGAAGAGACCCAGTACTTC
cdr3_aa: CASSTAGVEETQYF

v_call: TRBV6-5
d_call: .
j_call: TRBJ1-2
clone_size: .
cdr3_nt: TGTGCCAGCAGTCCTACTCAGGGTGGCTATGGCTACACCTTC
cdr3_aa: CASSPTQGGYGYTF

v_call: TRBV19
d_call: TRBD1
j_call: TRBJ1-1
clone_size: .
cdr3_nt: TGTGCCAGTAGACCTCGGACAGGGAACACTGAAGCTTTCTTT
cdr3_aa: CASRPRTGNTEAFF

v_call: TRBV4-1
d_call: TRBD1
j_call: TRBJ1-6
clone_size: .
cdr3_nt: TGCGCCAGCAGCCTTATTTCGACAGGGAACAATTCACCCCTCCACTTT
cdr3_aa: CASSLISTGNNSPLHF

v_call: TRBV6-2/TRBV6-3
d_call: .
j_call: TRBJ1-1
clone_size: .
cdr3_nt: TGTGCCAGCAGTTCGGGTAACAATGCTGAAGCTTTCTTT
cdr3_aa: CASSSGNNAEAFF